Below are 26 T cell receptor beta chains sequenced from a single sample in a study of blood T cell repertoires in COVID-19. Assay used: immunoSEQ multiplex PCR; TCRdb lists only in-frame clones, some missing. The sample includes around 130,000 clones, over 65% seen only once; the top ten take around 17%. The sample was peripheral blood. The receptors shown here come from a man over 45 with acute or convalescent COVID-19.

The chain couples TRBV11-2 to TRBJ2-7; 9 bases align to TRBD2. In germline, CDR1 is SGHAT, CDR2 FQNNGV. V shed 6 bases, J shed 2 bases, and the junction held 5 bases outside the gene matches. The CDR3 runs 14 residues. The CDR3, as DNA: TGTGCCAGCAGTCGTAGCGGGGGAACCTACGAGCAGTACTTC. It encodes CASSRSGGTYEQYF.

The rearrangement joins TRBV10-3 to TRBJ2-3, with 8 bases lining up with TRBD2. The CDR3 covers 14 residues. Trimming took 8 bases from V and 4 from J; bases not matched to a gene: 8. CDR1 ENHRY and CDR2 SYGVKD come from the germline V gene. CDR3: CAIREGGMADTQYF. CDR3 DNA: TGTGCCATCCGGGAGGGGGGGATGGCAGATACGCAGTATTTT.

As DNA, the CDR3 is TGCGCCAGCAGCTTGGCGGGACAGGGGGCCTATGGCTACACCTTC. Translated, it gives CASSLAGQGAYGYTF. V usage is TRBV5-1 and J usage is TRBJ1-2; 12 bases are shared with TRBD1. Germline CDR1 is SGHRS and CDR2 is YFSETQ. The CDR3 consists of 15 residues. J gave up 4 bases and V 0 bases, and 1 base lay outside the gene matches. The full variable domain, rest sourced from reference TRBV5-1 and TRBJ1-2, is KAGVTQTPRYLIKTRGQQVTLSCSPISGHRSVSWYQQTPGQGLQFLFEYFSETQRNKGNFPGRFSGRQFSNSRSEMNVSTLELGDSALYLCASSLAGQGAYGYTFGSGTRLTVV.

This chain joins TRBV18 and TRBJ2-5; 8 bases line up with TRBD2. The ends lost 5 bases at V and 5 bases at J; junction bases unmatched: 4. CDR3 length equals 13 residues. The V gene's germline CDR1 is KGHSH and CDR2 LQKENI. CDR3 amino acids: CASSWGLEETQYF. The CDR3, as DNA: TGTGCCAGCTCATGGGGACTAGAGGAGACCCAGTACTTC.

CDR3 protein: CASSVISGGYNEQFF. The CDR3 region has the DNA TGTGCCAGCAGCGTTATAAGCGGCGGATACAATGAGCAGTTCTTC. The chain joins TRBV9 to TRBJ2-1; tentatively, D is TRBD2 (5 bases). This CDR3 contains 15 residues. Germline V lookup: CDR1 SGDLS, CDR2 YYNGEE. V gave up 2 bases and J gave up 4 bases, with 13 bases separating them.

CDR3 DNA: TGCGCCAGCAGCTTGTTTGGCACGAACACCGGGGAGCTGTTTTTT. Translation: CASSLFGTNTGELFF. The chain links TRBV5-1 to TRBJ2-2; D not certain. The CDR3 totals 15 residues. Trimming removed 1 base from V and 0 bases from J, with 7 bases in between. Germline V gene lookup returns CDR1 SGHRS and CDR2 YFSETQ.

The rearrangement links TRBV7-8 to TRBJ2-7; 14 bases fit TRBD2. V lost 5 bases and J lost 6; bases outside the gene matches: 6. The CDR3 runs to 15 residues. Germline-derived CDR1 and CDR2 are SGHVS and FQNEAQ. CDR3 region: CASSLGTSGGREQYV. CDR3 in DNA: TGTGCCAGCAGCCTAGGGACTAGCGGGGGACGCGAGCAGTACGTC.

The chain uses TRBV19 and TRBJ1-2, with 8 positions matching TRBD1. Germline CDR1 LNHDA, CDR2 SQIVND (reference sequence). Germline trimming cut 1 base from V and 3 bases from J; bases unmatched to any gene: 4. The CDR3 runs 15 residues. The CDR3 is CASSIGRQGHYGYTF. The CDR3 region has the DNA TGTGCCAGTAGTATAGGCCGACAGGGGCACTATGGCTACACCTTC. Supplemented by reference TRBV19 and TRBJ1-2, the full variable domain reads DGGITQSPKYLFRKEGQNVTLSCEQNLNHDAMYWYRQDPGQGLRLIYYSQIVNDFQKGDIAEGYSVSREKKESFPLTVTSAQKNPTAFYLCASSIGRQGHYGYTFGSGTRLTVV.

The V gene is TRBV5-1, the J gene TRBJ1-2; 8 nucleotides agree with TRBD1. The CDR3 loop spans 13 amino acids. Germline CDR1 and CDR2: SGHRS and YFSETQ. V was pared by 4 bases and J by 6 bases, with 5 bases of the junction left unmatched. The CDR3 is CASSQQGVDGYTF. DNA for the CDR3: TGCGCCAGCAGCCAACAGGGGGTAGATGGCTACACCTTC.

The chain recombines TRBV4-1 with TRBJ2-5, with 10 bases identical to TRBD2. CDR1 is MGHRA, CDR2 YSYEKL, per germline. The CDR3 runs 17 residues. J lost 5 bases, V lost 1 base, and 10 bases had no gene match. The CDR3 loop is CASSQASGGARGETQYF. The CDR3 DNA reads TGCGCCAGCAGCCAAGCTAGCGGGGGTGCCCGGGGGGAGACCCAGTACTTC.

The chain has TRBV24-1 and TRBJ2-3; 8 positions match TRBD1. J gave up 3 bases and V 7 bases, and 8 bases lay outside the gene matches. CDR1 and CDR2 (germline): KGHDR, SFDVKD. This CDR3 spans 15 amino acids. CDR3 DNA sequence: TGTGCCACCAGGACAGGGGTTGGGGAGACAGATACGCAGTATTTT. Amino acid sequence: CATRTGVGETDTQYF.

The rearrangement joins TRBV2 to TRBJ1-6, with 8 bases matching TRBD1. The CDR3 is 14 amino acids. In germline, CDR1 is SNHLY, CDR2 FYNNEI. V dropped 5 bases and J dropped 5; count of bases not matched to a gene: 2. This CDR3 is CASSRTGNNSPLHF. The CDR3 DNA follows: TGTGCCAGCAGTCGGACAGGGAATAATTCACCCCTCCACTTT.

This clone appeared once. CDR3 loop: CAWGTGQGNYGYTF. DNA of the CDR3: TGTGCCTGGGGAACGGGACAGGGAAACTATGGCTACACCTTC. The rearrangement uses TRBV30 and TRBJ1-2; 9 nucleotides align to TRBD1. CDR3 length: 14 amino acids. With V trimmed by 5 bases and J by 2 bases, 6 bases remained unmatched. Germline CDR1 is GTSNPN and CDR2 is SVGIG (reference sequence).

The chain has TRBV7-2 and TRBJ2-1; D may be TRBD2 (6 bases). V lost 2 bases to trimming and J lost 7 bases, with 21 bases between them. The CDR3 length is 17 residues. In germline, CDR1 is SGHTA, CDR2 FQGNSA. CDR3 protein: CASSLRGLGAFQNEQFF. The DNA of the CDR3 is TGTGCCAGCAGCTTACGGGGGTTAGGGGCCTTTCAGAATGAGCAGTTCTTC.

V gene TRBV28 combines with J gene TRBJ1-2; no firm D call. Trimming took off 5 bases at V and 5 bases at J, with 12 bases between the two ends. Per germline, CDR1 MDHEN and CDR2 SYDVKM. This CDR3 is 13 amino acids long. The CDR3 loop is CASSDIPEYGYTF. The CDR3 DNA reads TGTGCCAGCAGTGACATACCAGAGTATGGCTACACCTTC.

This clone was seen once. The V call is TRBV6-5, the J call TRBJ2-7, with TRBD2 as a possible D gene (6 bases). This CDR3 is 12 amino acids long. Trimming removed 8 bases from V and 2 bases from J, with 10 bases in between. Germline V gene sequence: CDR1 MNHEY, CDR2 SVGAGI. CDR3 protein: CASARGPYEQYV. In DNA form, the CDR3 reads TGTGCCAGCGCGCGGGGACCCTACGAGCAGTACGTC.

The J gene is TRBJ1-1, the V gene TRBV4-1, with TRBD1 as a possible D gene (6 bases). The germline V gene has CDR1 MGHRA and CDR2 YSYEKL. Trimming stripped 5 bases from V and 1 base from J, with 14 bases between. The length of the CDR3 is 15 residues. CDR3: CASSYPGQRNTEAFF. In DNA, the CDR3 is TGCGCCAGCAGCTATCCGGGACAAAGGAACACTGAAGCTTTCTTT.

The rearrangement links TRBV29-1 to TRBJ2-3, with D unresolved. The CDR3 covers 12 residues. V was cut by 5 bases and J by 4 bases, with 10 bases left in between. The germline V gene has CDR1 SQVTM and CDR2 ANQGSEA. DNA of the CDR3: TGCAGCGTTCAGGCTCAGCCAGATACGCAGTATTTT. Its protein is CSVQAQPDTQYF.

This chain joins TRBV5-1 and TRBJ2-7; 8 bases align to TRBD1. The CDR3 runs to 14 residues. Looked up from germline, CDR1 is SGHRS and CDR2 is YFSETQ. With 0 bases clipped from V and 5 bases from J, the junction kept 4 bases outside the gene matches. The DNA of the CDR3 is TGCGCCAGCAGCTTGGGACAGGGGATAAACGAGCAGTACTTC. This encodes CASSLGQGINEQYF.

The chain employs TRBV9 and TRBJ1-2, with 7 bases matching TRBD1. The CDR3 is 14 residues long. Germline trimming cut 3 bases from V and 8 bases from J; bases unmatched to any gene: 10. Germline V gives CDR1 SGDLS, CDR2 YYNGEE. The CDR3 sequence: CASSGRGGSKGYTF. The CDR3 coding sequence is TGTGCCAGCAGCGGCCGAGGGGGCTCTAAGGGCTACACCTTC.

The chain is built from TRBV19 and TRBJ2-7, with D perhaps TRBD2 (7 bases). This CDR3 has 18 residues. Germline CDR1 is LNHDA and CDR2 is SQIVND (reference sequence). The V end was cut by 6 bases, the J end by 2 bases, with 26 bases between. The CDR3 region is CASSLGGAGSSGAYEQYF. In nucleotides, the CDR3 is TGTGCCAGTAGCCTAGGGGGGGCAGGGAGCTCCGGCGCCTACGAGCAGTACTTC.

The rearrangement joins TRBV7-5 to TRBJ1-5; TRBD1, the table's D call, was not compared with the DNA. TRBV7-5 is assigned pseudogene status. The length of the CDR3 is 13 residues. The CDR3 sequence: CARSAGCNQPQHF. DNA for the CDR3: TGTGCCAGAAGCGCTGGCTGCAATCAGCCCCAGCATTTT.

V gene TRBV21-1 combines with J gene TRBJ1-4; TRBD1, the table's D call, lacks a check against the DNA. TRBV21-1 is annotated as a pseudogene. The CDR3 is 16 residues long. The CDR3: CASSKGPRQGFEKLFF. The CDR3 nucleotides are TGTGCCAGCAGCAAAGGCCCCAGGCAGGGTTTTGAAAAACTGTTTTTT.

This chain connects TRBV7-2 to TRBJ2-7; possibly TRBD1 for D (5 bases). Trimming pared 1 base from V and 2 bases from J, leaving 9 bases between. This CDR3 has 14 residues. Looked up from germline, CDR1 is SGHTA and CDR2 is FQGNSA. In DNA, the CDR3 is TGTGCCAGCAGCTTAGGTGTAGGGGCCTACGAGCAGTACGTC. This sequence encodes CASSLGVGAYEQYV.

The chain couples TRBV29-1 to TRBJ2-1; 7 bases are a match to TRBD1. The CDR3 is made up of 12 amino acids. V gave up 5 bases and J gave up 9 bases; unmatched junction bases: 7. Per the germline V gene, CDR1 is SQVTM and CDR2 is ANQGSEA. The CDR3 DNA sequence: TGCAGCGTTCGACAGGGTGTTAGTGAGCAGTTCTTC. It yields the protein CSVRQGVSEQFF.

The J gene is TRBJ1-2, the V gene TRBV18; the match to TRBD1 covers 7 bases. Trimming cost V 9 bases and J 9 bases; bases outside gene matches: 16. The CDR3 is 14 amino acids. CDR1 and CDR2 from the germline V gene are KGHSH and LQKENI. This chain's CDR3 is CASTDRASRDSYTF. For the CDR3, the DNA is TGTGCCAGTACTGACAGGGCGTCCCGAGACAGCTACACCTTC.